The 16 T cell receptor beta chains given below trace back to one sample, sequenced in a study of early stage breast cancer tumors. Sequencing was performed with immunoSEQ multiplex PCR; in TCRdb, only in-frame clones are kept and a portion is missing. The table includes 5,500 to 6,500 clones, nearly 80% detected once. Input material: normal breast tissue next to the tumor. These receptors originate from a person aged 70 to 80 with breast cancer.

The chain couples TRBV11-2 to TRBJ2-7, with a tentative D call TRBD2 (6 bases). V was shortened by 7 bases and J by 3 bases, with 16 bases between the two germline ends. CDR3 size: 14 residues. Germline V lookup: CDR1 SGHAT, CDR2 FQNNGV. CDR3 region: CASNDRTNHYEQYF. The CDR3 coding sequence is TGTGCCAGCAATGATCGGACTAACCACTACGAGCAGTACTTC.

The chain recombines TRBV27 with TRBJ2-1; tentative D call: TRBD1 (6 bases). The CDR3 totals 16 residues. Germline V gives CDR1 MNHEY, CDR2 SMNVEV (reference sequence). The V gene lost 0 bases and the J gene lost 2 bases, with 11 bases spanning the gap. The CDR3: CASSLSVGAAYNEQFF. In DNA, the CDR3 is TGTGCCAGCAGTTTATCGGTGGGGGCGGCCTACAATGAGCAGTTCTTC.

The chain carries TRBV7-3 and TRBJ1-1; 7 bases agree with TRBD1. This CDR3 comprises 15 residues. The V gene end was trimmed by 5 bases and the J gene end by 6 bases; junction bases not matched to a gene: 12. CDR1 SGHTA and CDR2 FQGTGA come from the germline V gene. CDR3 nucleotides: TGTGCCAGCAGCCCTCGACAGGGTTTAAGCTCTGAAGCTTTCTTT. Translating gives CASSPRQGLSSEAFF.

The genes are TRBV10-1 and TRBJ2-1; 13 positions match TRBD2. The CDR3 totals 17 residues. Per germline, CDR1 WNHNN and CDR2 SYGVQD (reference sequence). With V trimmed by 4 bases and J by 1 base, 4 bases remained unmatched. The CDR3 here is CASSGTSGRQSYNEQFF. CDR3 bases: TGCGCCAGCAGTGGGACTAGCGGGAGACAATCCTACAATGAGCAGTTCTTC.

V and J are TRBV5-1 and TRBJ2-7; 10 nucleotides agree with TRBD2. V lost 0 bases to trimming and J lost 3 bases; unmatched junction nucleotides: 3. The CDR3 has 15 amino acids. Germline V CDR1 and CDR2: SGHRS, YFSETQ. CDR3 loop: CASSLAASGSYEQYF. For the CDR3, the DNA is TGCGCCAGCAGCTTGGCGGCTAGCGGGAGCTACGAGCAGTACTTC.

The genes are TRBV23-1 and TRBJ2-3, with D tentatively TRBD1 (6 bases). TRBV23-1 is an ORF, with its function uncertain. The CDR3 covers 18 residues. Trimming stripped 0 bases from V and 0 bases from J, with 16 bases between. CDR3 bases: TGCGCCAGCAGTCAATCGGAGGACAGTCAAAGGAGCACAGATACGCAGTATTTT. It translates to CASSQSEDSQRSTDTQYF.

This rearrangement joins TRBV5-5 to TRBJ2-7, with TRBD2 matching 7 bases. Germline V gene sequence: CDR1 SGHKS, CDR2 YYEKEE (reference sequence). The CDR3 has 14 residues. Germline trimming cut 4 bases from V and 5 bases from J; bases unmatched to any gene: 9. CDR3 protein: CASSPVGGSNEQYF. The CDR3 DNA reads TGTGCCAGCAGCCCGGTCGGGGGGTCCAACGAGCAGTACTTC.

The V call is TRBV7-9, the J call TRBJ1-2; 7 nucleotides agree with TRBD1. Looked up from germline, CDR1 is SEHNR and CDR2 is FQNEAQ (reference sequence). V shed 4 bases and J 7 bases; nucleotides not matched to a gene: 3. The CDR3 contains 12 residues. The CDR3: CASSSGGFGYTF. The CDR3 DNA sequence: TGTGCCAGCAGCTCAGGGGGGTTTGGCTACACCTTC.

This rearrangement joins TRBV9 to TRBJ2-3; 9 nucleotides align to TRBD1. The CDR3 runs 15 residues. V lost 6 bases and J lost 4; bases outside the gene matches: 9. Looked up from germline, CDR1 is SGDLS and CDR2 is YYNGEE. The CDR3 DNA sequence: TGTGCCAGCAACTGGGCGGGACAGGGATCAGATACGCAGTATTTT. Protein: CASNWAGQGSDTQYF. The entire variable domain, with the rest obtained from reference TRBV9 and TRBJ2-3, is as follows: DSGVTQTPKHLITATGQRVTLRCSPRSGDLSVYWYQQSLDQGLQFLIQYYNGEERAKGNILERFSAQQFPDLHSELNLSSLELGDSALYFCASNWAGQGSDTQYFGPGTRLTVL.

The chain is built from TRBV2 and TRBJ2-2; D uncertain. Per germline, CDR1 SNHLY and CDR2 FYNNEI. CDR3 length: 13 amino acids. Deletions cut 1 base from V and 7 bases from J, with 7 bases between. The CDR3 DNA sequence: TGTGCCAGCAGTGAAGACCAGTTCGGGGAGCTGTTTTTT. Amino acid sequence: CASSEDQFGELFF.

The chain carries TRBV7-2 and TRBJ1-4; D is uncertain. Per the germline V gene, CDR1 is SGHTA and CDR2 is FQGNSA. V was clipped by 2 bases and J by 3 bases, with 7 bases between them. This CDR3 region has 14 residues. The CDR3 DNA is TGTGCCAGCAGCTTACGGGTTTCTAATGAAAAACTGTTTTTT. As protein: CASSLRVSNEKLFF.

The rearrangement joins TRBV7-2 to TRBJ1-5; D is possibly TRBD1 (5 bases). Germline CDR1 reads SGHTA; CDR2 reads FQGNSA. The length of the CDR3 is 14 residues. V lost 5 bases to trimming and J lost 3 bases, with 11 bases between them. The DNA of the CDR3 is TGTGCCAGCAGCCAGCAGGGTTACAATCAGCCCCAGCATTTT. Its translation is CASSQQGYNQPQHF.

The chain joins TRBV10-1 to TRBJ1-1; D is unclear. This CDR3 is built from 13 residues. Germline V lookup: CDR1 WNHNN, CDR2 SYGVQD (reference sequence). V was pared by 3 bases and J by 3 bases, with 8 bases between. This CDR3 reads CASSETGDTEAFF. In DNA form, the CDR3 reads TGCGCCAGCAGTGAAACCGGGGACACTGAAGCTTTCTTT.

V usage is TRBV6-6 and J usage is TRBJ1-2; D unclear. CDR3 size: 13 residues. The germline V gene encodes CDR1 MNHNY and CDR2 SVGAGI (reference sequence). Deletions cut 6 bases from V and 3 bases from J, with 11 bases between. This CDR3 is CASSASMDYGYTF. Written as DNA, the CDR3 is TGTGCCAGCAGCGCCAGTATGGACTATGGCTACACCTTC.

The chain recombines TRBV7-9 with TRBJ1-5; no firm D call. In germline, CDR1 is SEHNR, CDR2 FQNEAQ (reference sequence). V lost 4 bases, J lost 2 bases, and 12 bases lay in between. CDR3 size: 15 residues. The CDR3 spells CASSYSRLGNQPQHF. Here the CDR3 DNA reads TGTGCCAGCAGCTATTCCCGACTGGGCAATCAGCCCCAGCATTTT.

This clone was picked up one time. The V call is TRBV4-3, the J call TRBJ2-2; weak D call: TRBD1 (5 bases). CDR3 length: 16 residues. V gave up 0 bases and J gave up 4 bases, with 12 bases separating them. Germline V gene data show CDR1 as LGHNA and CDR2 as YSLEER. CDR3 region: CASSQETREGTGELFF. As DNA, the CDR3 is TGCGCCAGCAGCCAAGAGACCAGGGAAGGCACCGGGGAGCTGTTTTTT.